Below are 7 T cell receptor beta chains sequenced from a single sample in a study of control samples from healthy donors and cancer patients. TCRdb keeps only in-frame clones here, not all; method: immunoSEQ multiplex PCR. The data contain roughly 450,000 clones, 80% to 95% of them seen just once; the ten biggest clones take up roughly 6.4%. The sequenced sample consisted of PBMCs. The receptors derive from a middle-aged man with head and neck cancer.

The rearrangement links TRBV24-1 to TRBJ1-1; D possibly corresponds to TRBD1 (5 bases). The CDR3 is 14 amino acids. Trimming removed 4 bases from V and 1 base from J, with 9 bases in between. From germline, CDR1 is KGHDR and CDR2 SFDVKD. CDR3 amino acids: CATSDTGANTEAFF. The CDR3 DNA is TGTGCCACCAGTGACACCGGGGCGAACACTGAAGCTTTCTTT.

The chain couples TRBV6-5 to TRBJ1-5, with 7 bases that match TRBD1. The CDR3 sequence is 16 residues long. Germline-derived CDR1 and CDR2 are MNHEY and SVGAGI. The J segment lost 2 bases and the V segment lost 4 bases, leaving 8 bases of the junction unmatched. CDR3 nucleotide sequence: TGTGCCAGCAGTTCCACAGGGGCTGCAGGCAATCAGCCCCAGCATTTT. This codes for CASSSTGAAGNQPQHF.

The sample holds a few counts of this clone. The chain has TRBV4-3 and TRBJ1-1; D call uncertain. Trimming removed 5 bases at V and 1 base at J, with 14 bases between. CDR3 size: 15 residues. Germline lookup yields CDR1 LGHNA and CDR2 YSLEER. The CDR3 DNA sequence: TGCGCCAGCAGCTTCTCCACAGCCCAGAACACTGAAGCTTTCTTT. As protein: CASSFSTAQNTEAFF.

The rearrangement joins TRBV9 to TRBJ1-5; D is uncertain. The CDR3 loop spans 15 amino acids. The germline CDR1 and CDR2 sequences are SGDLS and YYNGEE. The ends were cut back, 0 bases at V and 0 bases at J, with 7 bases in the middle. As DNA, the CDR3 is TGTGCCAGCAGCGTAGGGGCAGATAGCAATCAGCCCCAGCATTTT. This gives the protein CASSVGADSNQPQHF.

The chain carries TRBV25-1 and TRBJ2-5; the D gene is possibly TRBD1 (5 bases). Germline V gene lookup returns CDR1 MGHDK and CDR2 SYGVNS. Trimming removed 3 bases from V and 3 bases from J, with 8 bases in between. The CDR3 is 13 amino acids. CDR3 loop: CASSDTTEETQYF. The CDR3 coding sequence is TGTGCCAGCAGTGACACGACAGAAGAGACCCAGTACTTC.

The chain carries TRBV9 and TRBJ2-2; D is possibly TRBD2 (6 bases). The CDR3 spans 15 residues. Germline-derived CDR1 and CDR2 are SGDLS and YYNGEE. V was shortened by 4 bases and J by 7 bases, with 17 bases between the two germline ends. CDR3 amino acids: CASSPPRQGGGELFF. CDR3 bases: TGTGCCAGCAGCCCACCGAGGCAGGGAGGCGGGGAGCTGTTTTTT.

The gene calls are TRBV20-1 and TRBJ2-7; the D is unclear. Trimming left V 0 bases short and J 7 bases short, with 7 bases between. Germline V gene data show CDR1 as DFQATT and CDR2 as SNEGSKA (reference sequence). CDR3 length: 11 amino acids. The CDR3 DNA sequence: TGCAGTGCTAGAGATATCGGGGAGCAGTACTTC. It encodes CSARDIGEQYF.